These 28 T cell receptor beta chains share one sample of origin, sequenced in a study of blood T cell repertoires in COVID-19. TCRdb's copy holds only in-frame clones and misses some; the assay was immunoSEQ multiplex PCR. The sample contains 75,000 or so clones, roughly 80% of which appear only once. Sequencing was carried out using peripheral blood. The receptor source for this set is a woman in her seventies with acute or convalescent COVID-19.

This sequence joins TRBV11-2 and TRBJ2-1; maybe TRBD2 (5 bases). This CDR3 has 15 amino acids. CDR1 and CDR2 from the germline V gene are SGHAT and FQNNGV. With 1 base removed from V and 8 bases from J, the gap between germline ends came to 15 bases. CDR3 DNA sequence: TGTGCCAGCAGCTTAGGCCGGGATTATGGGCATGAGCAGTTCTTC. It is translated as CASSLGRDYGHEQFF.

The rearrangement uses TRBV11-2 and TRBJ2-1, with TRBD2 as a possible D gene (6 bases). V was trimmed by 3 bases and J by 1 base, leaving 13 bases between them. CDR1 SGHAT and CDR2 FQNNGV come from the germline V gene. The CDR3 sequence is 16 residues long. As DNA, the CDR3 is TGTGCCAGCAGCTTGGGACTTGGAATATCCTACAATGAGCAGTTCTTC. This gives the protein CASSLGLGISYNEQFF.

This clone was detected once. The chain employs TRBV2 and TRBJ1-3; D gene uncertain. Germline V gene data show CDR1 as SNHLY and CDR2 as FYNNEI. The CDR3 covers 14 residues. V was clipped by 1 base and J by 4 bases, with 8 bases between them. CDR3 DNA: TGTGCCAGCAGTGAAGGGTTTCTAGGAAACACCATATATTTT. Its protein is CASSEGFLGNTIYF.

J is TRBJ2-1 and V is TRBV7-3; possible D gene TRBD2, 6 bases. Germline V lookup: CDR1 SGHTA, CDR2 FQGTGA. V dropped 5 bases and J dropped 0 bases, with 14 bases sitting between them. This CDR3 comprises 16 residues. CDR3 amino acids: CASSPLGGASYNEQFF. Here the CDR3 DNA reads TGTGCCAGCAGCCCCCTGGGCGGGGCCTCCTACAATGAGCAGTTCTTC.

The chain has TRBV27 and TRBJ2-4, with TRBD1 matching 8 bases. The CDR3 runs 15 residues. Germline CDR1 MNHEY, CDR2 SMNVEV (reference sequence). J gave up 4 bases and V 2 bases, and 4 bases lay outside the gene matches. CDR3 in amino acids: CASSLNTGGKNIQYF. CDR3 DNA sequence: TGTGCCAGCAGTTTAAACACAGGGGGGAAAAACATTCAGTACTTC.

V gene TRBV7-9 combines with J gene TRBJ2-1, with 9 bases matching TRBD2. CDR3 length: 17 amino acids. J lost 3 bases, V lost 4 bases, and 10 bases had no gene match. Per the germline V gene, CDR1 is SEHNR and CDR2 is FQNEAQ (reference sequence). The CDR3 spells CASSSQRTSVGYNEQFF. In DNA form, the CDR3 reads TGTGCCAGCAGCTCCCAACGGACTAGCGTGGGCTACAATGAGCAGTTCTTC.

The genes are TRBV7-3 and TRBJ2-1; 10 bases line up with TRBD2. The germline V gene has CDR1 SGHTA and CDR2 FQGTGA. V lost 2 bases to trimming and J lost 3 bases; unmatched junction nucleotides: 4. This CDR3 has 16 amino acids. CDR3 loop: CASSLLAGGNYNEQFF. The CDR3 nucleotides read TGTGCCAGCAGCTTATTAGCGGGAGGCAACTACAATGAGCAGTTCTTC.

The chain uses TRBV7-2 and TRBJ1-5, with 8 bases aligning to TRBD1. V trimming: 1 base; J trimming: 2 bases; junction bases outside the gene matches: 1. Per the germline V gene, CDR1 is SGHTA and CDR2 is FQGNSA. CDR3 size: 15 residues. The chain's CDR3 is CASSLVTGGNQPQHF. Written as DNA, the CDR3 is TGTGCCAGCAGCTTAGTGACAGGGGGCAATCAGCCCCAGCATTTT.

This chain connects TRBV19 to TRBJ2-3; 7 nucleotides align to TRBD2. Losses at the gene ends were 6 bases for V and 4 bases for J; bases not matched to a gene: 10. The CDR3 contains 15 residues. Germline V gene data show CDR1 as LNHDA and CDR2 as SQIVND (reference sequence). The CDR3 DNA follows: TGTGCCAGTAGAAAAACCGCGGGAGCAGCAGATACGCAGTATTTT. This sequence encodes CASRKTAGAADTQYF.

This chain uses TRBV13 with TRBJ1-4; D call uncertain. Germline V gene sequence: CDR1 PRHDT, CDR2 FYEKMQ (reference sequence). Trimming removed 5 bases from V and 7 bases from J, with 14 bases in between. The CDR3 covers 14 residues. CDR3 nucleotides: TGTGCCAGCAGCCGGGATTTACCTGGTGAAAAACTGTTTTTT. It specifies CASSRDLPGEKLFF.

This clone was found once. The CDR3 DNA reads as TGTGCCAGCAGTGAGGGCCCAGGCTCCTACAATGAGCAGTTCTTC. Translating it yields CASSEGPGSYNEQFF. This chain uses TRBV27 with TRBJ2-1; tentatively, D is TRBD2 (5 bases). The CDR3 is 15 amino acids. The V and J ends lost 5 bases and 0 bases respectively, with 11 bases between them. Germline loops: CDR1 MNHEY, CDR2 SMNVEV (reference sequence).

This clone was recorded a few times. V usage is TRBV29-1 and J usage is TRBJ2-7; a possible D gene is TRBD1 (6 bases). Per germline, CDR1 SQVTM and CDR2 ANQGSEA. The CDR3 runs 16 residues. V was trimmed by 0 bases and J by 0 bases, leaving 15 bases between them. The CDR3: CSVEDREQGLSYEQYF. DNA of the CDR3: TGCAGCGTTGAAGATAGGGAACAGGGTCTCTCCTACGAGCAGTACTTC.

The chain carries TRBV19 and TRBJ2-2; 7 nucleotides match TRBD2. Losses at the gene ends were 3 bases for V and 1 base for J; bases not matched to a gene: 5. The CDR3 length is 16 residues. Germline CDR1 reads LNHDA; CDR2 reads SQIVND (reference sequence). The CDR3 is CASSIHTGGNTGELFF. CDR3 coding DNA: TGTGCCAGTAGTATCCACACGGGAGGGAACACCGGGGAGCTGTTTTTT.

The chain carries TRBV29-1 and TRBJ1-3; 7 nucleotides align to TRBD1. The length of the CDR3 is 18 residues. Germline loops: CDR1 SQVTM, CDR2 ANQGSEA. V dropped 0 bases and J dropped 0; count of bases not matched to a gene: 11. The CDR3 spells CSVEDYWDSANSGNTIYF. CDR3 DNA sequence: TGCAGCGTTGAAGATTACTGGGACAGCGCGAACTCTGGAAACACCATATATTTT.

CDR3 DNA: TGTGCCAGCAGCAAGGACAGCTCTGGGGCCAACGTCCTGACTTTC. As protein: CASSKDSSGANVLTF. The genes are TRBV7-2 and TRBJ2-6; D may be TRBD1 (6 bases). With 5 bases removed from V and 0 bases from J, the gap between germline ends came to 8 bases. CDR1 is SGHTA and CDR2 is FQGNSA in the germline V gene. CDR3 size: 15 residues.

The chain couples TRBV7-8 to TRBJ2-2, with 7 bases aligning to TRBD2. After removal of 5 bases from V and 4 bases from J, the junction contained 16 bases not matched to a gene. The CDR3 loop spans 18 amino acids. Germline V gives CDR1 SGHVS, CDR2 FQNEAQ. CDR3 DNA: TGTGCCAGCAGCCGCTTGCAAGGGCGGGAGCGGGGCACCGGGGAGCTGTTTTTT. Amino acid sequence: CASSRLQGRERGTGELFF.

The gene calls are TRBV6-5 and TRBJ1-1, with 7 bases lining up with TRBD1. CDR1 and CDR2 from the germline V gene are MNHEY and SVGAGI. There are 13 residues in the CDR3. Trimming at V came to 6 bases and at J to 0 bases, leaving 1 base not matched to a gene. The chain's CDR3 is CASRTGLNTEAFF. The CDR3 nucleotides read TGTGCCAGCAGGACAGGGTTGAACACTGAAGCTTTCTTT.

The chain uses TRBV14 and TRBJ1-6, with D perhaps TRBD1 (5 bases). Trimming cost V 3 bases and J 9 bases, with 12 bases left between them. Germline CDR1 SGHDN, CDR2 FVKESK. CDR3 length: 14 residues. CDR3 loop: CASSHIREGSPLHF. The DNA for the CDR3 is TGTGCCAGCAGCCACATCAGGGAGGGTTCACCCCTCCACTTT.

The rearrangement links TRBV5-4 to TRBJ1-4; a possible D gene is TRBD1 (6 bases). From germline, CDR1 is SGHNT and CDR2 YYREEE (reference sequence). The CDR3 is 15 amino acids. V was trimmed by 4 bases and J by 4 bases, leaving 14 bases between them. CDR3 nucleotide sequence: TGTGCCAGCAGCCCTACGACAGGCGGTAATGAAAAACTGTTTTTT. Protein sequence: CASSPTTGGNEKLFF.

This CDR3 is CASSQDYGRNNYGYTF. CDR3 nucleotides: TGTGCCAGCAGCCAAGATTACGGGAGAAACAACTATGGCTACACCTTC. The genes are TRBV3-1 (or the pseudogene TRBV3-2) and TRBJ1-2, with D unclear. The V gene's germline CDR1 is LGHDT and CDR2 YNNKEL (reference sequence). V lost 0 bases to trimming and J lost 2 bases, with 13 bases between them. The CDR3 loop spans 16 amino acids.

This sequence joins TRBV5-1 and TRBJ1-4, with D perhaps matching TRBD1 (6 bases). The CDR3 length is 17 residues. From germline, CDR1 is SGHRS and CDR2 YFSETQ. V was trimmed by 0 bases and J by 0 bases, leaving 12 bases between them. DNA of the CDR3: TGCGCCAGCAGCTTGGTGGGGGCATTGGCAACTAATGAAAAACTGTTTTTT. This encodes CASSLVGALATNEKLFF.

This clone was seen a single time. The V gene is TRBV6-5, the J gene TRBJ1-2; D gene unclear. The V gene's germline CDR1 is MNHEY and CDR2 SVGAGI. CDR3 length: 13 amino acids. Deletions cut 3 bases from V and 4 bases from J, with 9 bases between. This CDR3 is CASSYEDFYGYTF. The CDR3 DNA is TGTGCCAGCAGTTATGAGGACTTCTATGGCTACACCTTC.

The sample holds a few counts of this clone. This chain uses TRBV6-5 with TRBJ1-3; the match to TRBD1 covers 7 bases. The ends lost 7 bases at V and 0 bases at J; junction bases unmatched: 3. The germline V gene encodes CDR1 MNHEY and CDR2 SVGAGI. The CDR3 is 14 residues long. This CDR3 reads CASTRTGSGNTIYF. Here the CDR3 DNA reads TGTGCCAGCACCCGGACAGGCTCTGGAAACACCATATATTTT.

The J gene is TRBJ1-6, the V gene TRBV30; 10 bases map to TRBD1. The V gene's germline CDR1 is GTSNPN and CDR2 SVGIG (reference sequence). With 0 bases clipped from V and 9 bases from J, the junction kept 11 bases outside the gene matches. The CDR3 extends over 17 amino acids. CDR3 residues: CAWSVPGTGVNGSPLHF. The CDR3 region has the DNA TGTGCCTGGAGTGTACCCGGGACAGGGGTGAATGGTTCACCCCTCCACTTT. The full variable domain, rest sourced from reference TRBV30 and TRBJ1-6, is SQTIHQWPATLVQPVGSPLSLECTVEGTSNPNLYWYRQAAGRGLQLLFYSVGIGQISSEVPQNLSASRPQDRQFILSSKKLLLSDSGFYLCAWSVPGTGVNGSPLHFGNGTRLTVT.

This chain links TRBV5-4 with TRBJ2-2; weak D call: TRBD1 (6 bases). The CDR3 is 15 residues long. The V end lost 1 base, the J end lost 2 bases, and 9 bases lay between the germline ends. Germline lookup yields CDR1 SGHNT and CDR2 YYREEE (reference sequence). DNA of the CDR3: TGTGCCAGCAGCTTGCAGGGGATTAACACCGGGGAGCTGTTTTTT. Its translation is CASSLQGINTGELFF.

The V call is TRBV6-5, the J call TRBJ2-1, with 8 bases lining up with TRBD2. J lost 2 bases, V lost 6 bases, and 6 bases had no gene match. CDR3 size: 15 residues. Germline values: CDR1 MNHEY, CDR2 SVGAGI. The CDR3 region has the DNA TGTGCCAGCAGGCTCACTAGCGGACCCTACAATGAGCAGTTCTTC. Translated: CASRLTSGPYNEQFF.

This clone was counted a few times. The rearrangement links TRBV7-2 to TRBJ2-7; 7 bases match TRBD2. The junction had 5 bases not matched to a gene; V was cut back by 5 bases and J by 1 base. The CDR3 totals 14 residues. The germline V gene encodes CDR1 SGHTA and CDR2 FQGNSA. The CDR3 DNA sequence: TGTGCCAGCAGCCCCGGACTAGGATCCTACGAGCAGTACTTC. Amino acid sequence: CASSPGLGSYEQYF. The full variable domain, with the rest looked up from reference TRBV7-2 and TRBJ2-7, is GAGVSQSPSNKVTEKGKDVELRCDPISGHTALYWYRQSLGQGLEFLIYFQGNSAPDKSGLPSDRFSAERTGGSVSTLTIQRTQQEDSAVYLCASSPGLGSYEQYFGPGTRLTVT.

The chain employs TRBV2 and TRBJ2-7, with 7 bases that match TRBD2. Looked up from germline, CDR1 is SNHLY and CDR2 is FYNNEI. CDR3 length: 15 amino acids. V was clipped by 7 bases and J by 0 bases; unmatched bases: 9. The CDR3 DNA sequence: TGTGCCAGCACGCCGGGAGGTTCCCTCTCCTACGAGCAGTACTTC. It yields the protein CASTPGGSLSYEQYF.